The rows below give T cell receptor beta chains drawn from one sample of a study of T cells after yellow fever vaccination. From the 5' RACE reads, TCRdb called clonotypes with MiXCR, one entry per CDR3 protein. The profile shows fewer than 400,000 distinct CDR3 sequences, around 6.5% of them singletons. Sequencing used PBMCs, obtained 5 days after the yellow fever booster vaccination. Every receptor here comes from a man aged 25-45 years who received the YFV17D yellow fever vaccine. The CDR3 runs from the conserved cysteine through the conserved F or W. D genes are given only for firm matches. Some rows have no size entry. The others give once, few or many, or a class for an expanded clone.

D gene: NA
clone size: many
J gene: TRBJ1-4
V gene: TRBV7-2
CDR3 DNA: TGTGCCAGCAGCTTGCAGGGTTATCGTGAAAAACTGTTTTTT
CDR3 protein: CASSLQGYREKLFF

D gene: NA
clone size: few
J gene: TRBJ1-2
V gene: TRBV20-1
CDR3 DNA: TGCAGTGCTAGAGAGGGGGGCCGGGGCAACTATGGCTACACCTTC
CDR3 protein: CSAREGGRGNYGYTF

D gene: TRBD1
clone size: few
J gene: TRBJ1-4
V gene: TRBV30
CDR3 DNA: TGTGCCTGGAGGACAGGGATCTACGAAAAACTGTTTTTT
CDR3 protein: CAWRTGIYEKLFF

D gene: NA
clone size: NA
J gene: TRBJ1-1
V gene: TRBV3-1
CDR3 DNA: TGTGCCAGCAGCCACTTGACCACTTCCAACGAGCCTTTGGAGGCTTTCTTT
CDR3 protein: CASSHLTTSNEPLEAFF

D gene: NA
clone size: NA
J gene: TRBJ2-7
V gene: TRBV7-2
CDR3 DNA: TGTGCCAGCAGCTTAGTACAGTTGGACGAGCAGTACTTC
CDR3 protein: CASSLVQLDEQYF

D gene: NA
clone size: many
J gene: TRBJ2-3
V gene: TRBV3-1
CDR3 DNA: TGTGCCAGCAGCCACTCGCGGGCTCCAGATACGCAGTATTTT
CDR3 protein: CASSHSRAPDTQYF

D gene: TRBD1
clone size: many
J gene: TRBJ2-3
V gene: TRBV28
CDR3 DNA: TGTGCCAGCAGTCTCTACAGACAGGGTGAGGGACCCATCGGTGATACGCAGTATTTT
CDR3 protein: CASSLYRQGEGPIGDTQYF

D gene: NA
clone size: many
J gene: TRBJ2-1
V gene: TRBV29-1
CDR3 DNA: TGCAGCGTTGAAGTCCCGAAAAGCTCCTACAATGAGCAGTTCTTC
CDR3 protein: CSVEVPKSSYNEQFF

D gene: TRBD1
clone size: many
J gene: TRBJ1-2
V gene: TRBV5-1
CDR3 DNA: TGCGCCAGCAGCTCCCCGGGACAGAACTATGGCTACACCTTC
CDR3 protein: CASSSPGQNYGYTF

D gene: NA
clone size: many
J gene: TRBJ1-2
V gene: TRBV4-2
CDR3 DNA: TGTGCCAGCACCATGACTGGGGCAGGAGGCTACACCTTC
CDR3 protein: CASTMTGAGGYTF

D gene: TRBD2
clone size: many
J gene: TRBJ2-1
V gene: TRBV20-1
CDR3 DNA: TGCAGTGTTCCCGGGACTAGCAGCCCCAATGAGCAGTTCTTC
CDR3 protein: CSVPGTSSPNEQFF

D gene: NA
clone size: NA
J gene: TRBJ2-7
V gene: TRBV7-9
CDR3 DNA: TGTGCCAGCAGCTTAGTGGGAGGGGGCGAAGGAAAGTACTTC
CDR3 protein: CASSLVGGGEGKYF

D gene: NA
clone size: few
J gene: TRBJ2-2
V gene: TRBV18
CDR3 DNA: TGTGCCAGCTCCAAGACCGGGGAGCTGTTTTTT
CDR3 protein: CASSKTGELFF

D gene: TRBD2
clone size: few
J gene: TRBJ2-7
V gene: TRBV6-2/TRBV6-3
CDR3 DNA: TGTGCCAGCAGTTACGATTGGACTGGGACTAGCGGATTTTCCGACGAGCAGTACTTC
CDR3 protein: CASSYDWTGTSGFSDEQYF

D gene: NA
clone size: many
J gene: TRBJ2-4
V gene: TRBV20-1
CDR3 DNA: TGCAGTGTTTCCAGGGATAACAAAAACATTCAGTACTTC
CDR3 protein: CSVSRDNKNIQYF

D gene: NA
clone size: many
J gene: TRBJ2-7
V gene: TRBV20-1
CDR3 DNA: TGCAGTGCTAGAGGGACGTCCTACGAGCAGTACTTC
CDR3 protein: CSARGTSYEQYF

D gene: NA
clone size: once
J gene: TRBJ1-1
V gene: TRBV5-5
CDR3 DNA: TGTGCCAGCAGCCCTGGGCCCCTCACCGAAGCTTTCTTT
CDR3 protein: CASSPGPLTEAFF

D gene: TRBD2
clone size: once
J gene: TRBJ2-1
V gene: TRBV20-1
CDR3 DNA: TGCAGTGCTAGAACAAGCGGGAACTGGGCGAATGAGCAGTTCTTC
CDR3 protein: CSARTSGNWANEQFF

D gene: TRBD1
clone size: NA
J gene: TRBJ2-4
V gene: TRBV15
CDR3 DNA: TGTGCCACCAGCAGATTACAGGGGGTCTGGGGGCCAAACATTCAGTACTTC
CDR3 protein: CATSRLQGVWGPNIQYF

D gene: NA
clone size: NA
J gene: TRBJ2-1
V gene: TRBV3-1
CDR3 DNA: TGTGCCAGCAGCCAACCGAGAACAGTTGGCCCCAAAGAGCAGTTCTTC
CDR3 protein: CASSQPRTVGPKEQFF

D gene: NA
clone size: many
J gene: TRBJ1-6
V gene: TRBV2
CDR3 DNA: TGTGCCAGCAGTGCAGAGGGAAGGGGTTCACCCCTCCACTTT
CDR3 protein: CASSAEGRGSPLHF

D gene: NA
clone size: NA
J gene: TRBJ2-5
V gene: TRBV3-1
CDR3 DNA: TGTGCCAGCAGCAAGGAGGGCCCTGCGAGACAAGAGACCCAGTACTTC
CDR3 protein: CASSKEGPARQETQYF

D gene: NA
clone size: NA
J gene: TRBJ2-5
V gene: TRBV20-1
CDR3 DNA: TGCAGTGCCGTGGGGGGGCTCCAAGAGACCCAGTACTTC
CDR3 protein: CSAVGGLQETQYF

D gene: TRBD2
clone size: NA
J gene: TRBJ2-1
V gene: TRBV18
CDR3 DNA: TGTGCCAGCTCACGAGGACTAGCGGGAGACCTTGAGCAGTTCTTC
CDR3 protein: CASSRGLAGDLEQFF

D gene: NA
clone size: few
J gene: TRBJ1-3
V gene: TRBV5-1
CDR3 DNA: TGCGCCAGCAGCTTGGATGAAATTGGAATCACCATATATTTT
CDR3 protein: CASSLDEIGITIYF

D gene: NA
clone size: many
J gene: TRBJ2-2
V gene: TRBV18
CDR3 DNA: TGTGCCAGCTCACCGTTAACTGCGAACACCGGGGAGCTGTTTTTT
CDR3 protein: CASSPLTANTGELFF

D gene: NA
clone size: many
J gene: TRBJ1-6
V gene: TRBV4-3
CDR3 DNA: TGCGCCAGCAGCCAAGAACGCGGTTATAATTCACCCCTCCACTTT
CDR3 protein: CASSQERGYNSPLHF

D gene: NA
clone size: many
J gene: TRBJ2-7
V gene: TRBV27
CDR3 DNA: TGTGCCAGCAGTCCCGCCTACCACGGGTACGAGCAGTACTTC
CDR3 protein: CASSPAYHGYEQYF

D gene: TRBD2
clone size: many
J gene: TRBJ2-1
V gene: TRBV19
CDR3 DNA: TGTGCCAGTATTAGAGGCAGACTAGCGGACTACAATGAGCAGTTCTTC
CDR3 protein: CASIRGRLADYNEQFF

D gene: NA
clone size: NA
J gene: TRBJ2-7
V gene: TRBV20-1
CDR3 DNA: TGCAGTGCTAGAGGTCCGGGGAGGAGCTCCTACGAGCAGTACTTC
CDR3 protein: CSARGPGRSSYEQYF

D gene: TRBD2
clone size: NA
J gene: TRBJ2-3
V gene: TRBV20-1
CDR3 DNA: TGCAGTGTCCCCTCGAGCGGGACTAGCACAGATACGCAGTATTTT
CDR3 protein: CSVPSSGTSTDTQYF

D gene: NA
clone size: NA
J gene: TRBJ2-1
V gene: TRBV24-1
CDR3 DNA: TGTGCCACCGTGTCTTCGGAGGGCCTACTCTACAATGAGCAGTTCTTC
CDR3 protein: CATVSSEGLLYNEQFF

D gene: NA
clone size: many
J gene: TRBJ2-2
V gene: TRBV24-1
CDR3 DNA: TGTGCCACCAGTGGCCATACGAACACCGGGGAGCTGTTTTTT
CDR3 protein: CATSGHTNTGELFF

D gene: NA
clone size: many
J gene: TRBJ1-2
V gene: TRBV18
CDR3 DNA: TGTGCCAGCTCACCACAGGGGATCGACTATGGCTACACCTTC
CDR3 protein: CASSPQGIDYGYTF

D gene: NA
clone size: many
J gene: TRBJ2-5
V gene: TRBV5-1
CDR3 DNA: TGCGCCAGCAGCTTGGGTTCGGTGAAAGAGACCCAGTACTTC
CDR3 protein: CASSLGSVKETQYF

D gene: NA
clone size: NA
J gene: TRBJ2-3
V gene: TRBV12-3/TRBV12-4
CDR3 DNA: TGTGCCAGCAGTTTAACGGGAGACGGGGTTACGCAGTATTTT
CDR3 protein: CASSLTGDGVTQYF

D gene: NA
clone size: NA
J gene: TRBJ1-4
V gene: TRBV13
CDR3 DNA: TGTGCCAGCAGCAGGACCCTGGCCACGGAAAAACTGTTTTTT
CDR3 protein: CASSRTLATEKLFF

D gene: TRBD2
clone size: few
J gene: TRBJ2-5
V gene: TRBV6-4
CDR3 DNA: TGTGCCAGCAGCCCCCAGGCTAGCGGGAAGACCCAGTACTTC
CDR3 protein: CASSPQASGKTQYF

D gene: TRBD2
clone size: few
J gene: TRBJ2-1
V gene: TRBV7-6
CDR3 DNA: TGTGCCAGCAGCTTAGGGACCCTAGCGGGGTCCCGAGGGCTTACAAATGAGCAGTTCTTC
CDR3 protein: CASSLGTLAGSRGLTNEQFF

D gene: TRBD1
clone size: many
J gene: TRBJ2-1
V gene: TRBV19
CDR3 DNA: TGTGCCAGTAGGCCCGGGACAGGCAAACCCTACAATGAGCAGTTCTTC
CDR3 protein: CASRPGTGKPYNEQFF

D gene: NA
clone size: few
J gene: TRBJ2-1
V gene: TRBV20-1
CDR3 DNA: TGCAGTGCTAGAGATCGGTGGGGTGAGCAGTTCTTC
CDR3 protein: CSARDRWGEQFF

D gene: NA
clone size: NA
J gene: TRBJ1-5
V gene: TRBV9
CDR3 DNA: TGTGCCAGCAGCGTAGATCCGAACAATCAGCCCCAGCATTTT
CDR3 protein: CASSVDPNNQPQHF

D gene: NA
clone size: few
J gene: TRBJ2-7
V gene: TRBV21-1
CDR3 DNA: TGTGCCAGCAGCAAAGCCCGGACAAAGCTAACCGAATTGGATATTTACTTC
CDR3 protein: CASSKARTKLTELDIYF

D gene: TRBD2
clone size: many
J gene: TRBJ2-3
V gene: TRBV19
CDR3 DNA: TGTGCCAGTAGTACCTCGGGACTAGCGGGAGCGGTTACGCAGTATTTT
CDR3 protein: CASSTSGLAGAVTQYF

D gene: NA
clone size: few
J gene: TRBJ1-4
V gene: TRBV20-1
CDR3 DNA: TGCAGTGCTCGGGCCGCCTGGAGGGAAAAACTGTTTTTT
CDR3 protein: CSARAAWREKLFF

D gene: TRBD2
clone size: few
J gene: TRBJ2-1
V gene: TRBV7-3
CDR3 DNA: TGTGCCAGCAGCTTAAACCCCCTTTCTAGCGGATACAATGAGCAGTTCTTC
CDR3 protein: CASSLNPLSSGYNEQFF

D gene: NA
clone size: NA
J gene: TRBJ2-4
V gene: TRBV27
CDR3 DNA: TGTGCCAGCAGTAAGACAGGATTAGCCAAAAACATTCAGTACTTC
CDR3 protein: CASSKTGLAKNIQYF

D gene: NA
clone size: many
J gene: TRBJ2-3
V gene: TRBV20-1
CDR3 DNA: TGCAGTGCCCCCATTAGCACAGATACGCAGTATTTT
CDR3 protein: CSAPISTDTQYF

D gene: NA
clone size: NA
J gene: TRBJ2-3
V gene: TRBV20-1
CDR3 DNA: TGCAGTGCTCCACAGGGCGACGGAACAGATACGCAGTATTTT
CDR3 protein: CSAPQGDGTDTQYF

D gene: TRBD1
clone size: many
J gene: TRBJ2-7
V gene: TRBV6-2/TRBV6-3
CDR3 DNA: TGTGCCACCCGGCGGGGCGGGACAGGGACCGAGCAGTACTTC
CDR3 protein: CATRRGGTGTEQYF

D gene: NA
clone size: many
J gene: TRBJ2-7
V gene: TRBV7-2
CDR3 DNA: TGTGCCAGCAGCTTACGCGGCGGACCCTTCTCCGAGCAGTACTTC
CDR3 protein: CASSLRGGPFSEQYF